These 30 T cell receptor beta chains originate from one sample sequenced in a study of T cell repertoires in breast cancer. During the second nested PCR, blocking oligonucleotides suppressed genes that were not paired. One entry per CDR3 protein results from TCRdb running MiXCR on the emulsion pairing reads. Of roughly 40,000 distinct CDR3 sequences in the sample, 35% to 50% were seen once. An expanded emulsion RT-PCR with primers for all TCR V genes paired CD8+ T cell chains. The material sequenced was CD8+ T cells. Receptors originate from a pool of human donors with breast cancer or a healthy control (not recorded which).

There are a few counts of this clonotype. The chain links TRBV5-1 to TRBJ1-4; D is unclear. CDR3 size: 15 residues. The ends were cut back, 0 bases at V and 15 bases at J, with 21 bases in the middle. The V gene's germline CDR1 is SGHRS and CDR2 YFSETQ. CDR3 DNA sequence: TGCGCCAGCAGCTTGGCCGCGGATGTGAAATCAGATGTGTTTTTT. Encoded protein: CASSLAADVKSDVFF.

The chain joins TRBV7-9 to TRBJ2-7; 9 bases line up with TRBD2. The CDR3 consists of 16 residues. Per germline, CDR1 SEHNR and CDR2 FQNEAQ (reference sequence). The trim removed 4 bases at V and 3 bases at J, leaving 10 bases unmatched. The CDR3 nucleotides read TGTGCCAGCAGCTCTTATAGCGGGGGCTCGAGCTACGAGCAGTACTTC. Encoded protein: CASSSYSGGSSYEQYF.

To note about this clonotype: An end of the junction differs from the germline gene, which may be a read error. The chain links TRBV11-2 to TRBJ1-1; no clear D gene. The CDR3 is 12 amino acids. From germline, CDR1 is SGHAT and CDR2 FQNNGV. The CDR3 nucleotides are TGCGCCAGCAGCTACCTCGGCACTGAAGCTTTCTTT. Amino acid sequence: CASSYLGTEAFF.

As for this clonotype: The junction does not match germline at one end; this may be a read error. The chain combines TRBV20-1 with TRBJ2-1; D may be TRBD2 (6 bases). The CDR3 totals 14 residues. The germline V gene has CDR1 DFQATT and CDR2 SNEGSKA (reference sequence). The CDR3 region has the DNA TGCAGTGCTCGTTCGGGGGTTCTCTACAATGAGCAGTCCTTC. Translation: CSARSGVLYNEQSF.

The rearrangement joins TRBV18 to TRBJ1-2; possibly TRBD1 for D (5 bases). The V end lost 4 bases, the J end lost 5 bases, and 8 bases lay between the germline ends. Germline-derived CDR1 and CDR2 are KGHSH and LQKENI. The CDR3 has 12 amino acids. The CDR3 coding sequence is TGTGCCAGCTCACAACAGGATTATGGCTACACCTTC. Amino acids: CASSQQDYGYTF.

The chain carries TRBV6-1 and TRBJ1-3, with a tentative D call TRBD1 (5 bases). This CDR3 has 14 amino acids. V was pared by 6 bases and J by 0 bases, with 9 bases between. Germline assignment: CDR1 MNHNS and CDR2 SASEGT. The CDR3 sequence: CASRDTDSGNTIYF. The DNA for the CDR3 is TGTGCCAGCAGGGACACCGACTCTGGAAACACCATATATTTT.

On this clonotype: The missing conserved phenylalanine or tryptophan at the end of this CDR3 makes a read error likely. V usage is TRBV5-1 and J usage is TRBJ1-6; 8 bases fit TRBD1. The CDR3 loop spans 14 amino acids. The germline gives CDR1 SGHRS, CDR2 YFSETQ. The ends lost 4 bases at V and 7 bases at J; junction bases unmatched: 4. The CDR3 DNA follows: TGCGCCAGCAGCCCAGGGACAGGAAATTCACCCCTCCACTTA. Residues: CASSPGTGNSPLHL.

In its sample, this clonotype was seen a few times. This chain connects TRBV2 to TRBJ2-1; D is uncertain. CDR3 size: 11 residues. Looked up from germline, CDR1 is SNHLY and CDR2 is FYNNEI. The ends were cut back, 3 bases at V and 4 bases at J, with 1 base in the middle. The CDR3 DNA reads as TGTGCCAGCAGTGATTACAATGAGCAGTTCTTC. This gives the protein CASSDYNEQFF.

The chain carries TRBV7-9 and TRBJ2-1; perhaps TRBD2 as D (6 bases). Per the germline V gene, CDR1 is SEHNR and CDR2 is FQNEAQ (reference sequence). The CDR3 covers 15 residues. The V and J ends lost 3 bases and 6 bases respectively, with 15 bases between them. The CDR3 DNA is TGTGCCAGCAGCTTTGAGCGGGCCCCCCCCAATGAGCAGTTCTTC. The encoded protein is CASSFERAPPNEQFF. Drawing the rest from reference TRBV7-9 and TRBJ2-1, the complete variable domain is DTGVSQNPRHKITKRGQNVTFRCDPISEHNRLYWYRQTLGQGPEFLTYFQNEAQLEKSRLLSDRFSAERPKGSFSTLEIQRTEQGDSAMYLCASSFERAPPNEQFFGPGTRLTVL.

This clonotype was detected many times. V gene TRBV20-1 combines with J gene TRBJ2-7, with a weak D call TRBD1 (5 bases). Germline V CDR1 and CDR2: DFQATT, SNEGSKA (reference sequence). V lost 3 bases, J lost 2 bases, and 14 bases lay in between. This CDR3 is 14 amino acids long. For the CDR3, the DNA is TGCAGTGCTAGGATAAGCCAGGGCGCCTACGAGCAGTACTTC. Its translation is CSARISQGAYEQYF.

This clonotype was seen a few times. V usage is TRBV27 and J usage is TRBJ2-1, with 9 bases fitting TRBD2. V lost 6 bases and J lost 3; bases outside the gene matches: 6. The CDR3 spans 15 residues. Germline V gene data show CDR1 as MNHEY and CDR2 as SMNVEV (reference sequence). The CDR3 coding sequence is TGTGCCAGCAGGGTAGCGGGAGCGGGCTACAATGAGCAGTTCTTC. It yields the protein CASRVAGAGYNEQFF.

Worth noting for this clonotype: A junction end diverges from the germline sequence, so it may reflect a read error. The chain joins TRBV7-9 to TRBJ1-1; no firm D call. Germline CDR1 SEHNR, CDR2 FQNEAQ (reference sequence). The CDR3 has 18 residues. The CDR3 loop is CVSSSPPPGNTGNTEAFF. In DNA form, the CDR3 reads TGTGTCAGCAGCTCCCCCCCGCCCGGGAACACTGGGAACACTGAAGCTTTCTTT.

The chain carries TRBV7-2 and TRBJ2-5, with 11 bases identical to TRBD2. The CDR3 sequence is 16 residues long. V lost 1 base to trimming and J lost 7 bases; unmatched junction nucleotides: 8. Germline-derived CDR1 and CDR2 are SGHTA and FQGNSA. The CDR3 is CASSLVTSGNQGTQYF. The CDR3 nucleotides read TGTGCCAGCAGCTTAGTGACTAGCGGGAATCAGGGGACCCAGTACTTC.

The chain links TRBV11-3 to TRBJ2-1; perhaps TRBD2 as D (5 bases). Germline V gene lookup returns CDR1 SGHNT and CDR2 YENEEA. This CDR3 comprises 15 residues. Trimming stripped 3 bases from V and 1 base from J, with 10 bases between. Here the CDR3 DNA reads TGTGCCAGCAGCTTCGAGGGTTCGTCCTACAATGAGCAGTTCTTC. Translating gives CASSFEGSSYNEQFF. The full variable domain, completed using reference TRBV11-3 and TRBJ2-1, is EAGVVQSPRYKIIEKKQPVAFWCNPISGHNTLYWYLQNLGQGPELLIRYENEEAVDDSQLPKDRFSAERLKGVDSTLKIQPAELGDSAVYLCASSFEGSSYNEQFFGPGTRLTVL.

This chain uses TRBV19 with TRBJ2-1, with TRBD2 identical over 12 bases. Germline V lookup: CDR1 LNHDA, CDR2 SQIVND (reference sequence). The CDR3 is 14 residues long. The V segment lost 4 bases and the J segment 9 bases; nucleotides outside the gene matches: 4. The CDR3 here is CASSRLAGGTEQFF. The CDR3 DNA sequence: TGTGCCAGTAGTAGGCTAGCGGGAGGGACTGAGCAGTTCTTC. The full variable domain, rest sourced from reference TRBV19 and TRBJ2-1, is DGGITQSPKYLFRKEGQNVTLSCEQNLNHDAMYWYRQDPGQGLRLIYYSQIVNDFQKGDIAEGYSVSREKKESFPLTVTSAQKNPTAFYLCASSRLAGGTEQFFGPGTRLTVL.

The chain links TRBV6-4 to TRBJ2-1; D remains ambiguous. With 11 bases removed from V and 7 bases from J, the gap between germline ends came to 6 bases. Germline loops: CDR1 MRHNA, CDR2 SNTAGT. The CDR3 is made up of 9 amino acids. The CDR3 spells CARSNEQFF. DNA for the CDR3: TGTGCCCGTAGTAATGAGCAGTTCTTC.

V and J are TRBV11-2 and TRBJ2-5, with D perhaps TRBD1 or TRBD2 (6 bases each). The germline gives CDR1 SGHAT, CDR2 FQNNGV. The germline V and J ends were trimmed by 5 bases and 3 bases, with 25 bases remaining between them. This CDR3 has 18 residues. This CDR3 is CASSPGTRRVVSKETQYF. The DNA for the CDR3 is TGTGCCAGCAGCCCGGGGACACGGAGGGTCGTTTCCAAAGAGACCCAGTACTTC. The full variable domain, its missing parts supplied by reference TRBV11-2 and TRBJ2-5, is EAGVAQSPRYKIIEKRQSVAFWCNPISGHATLYWYQQILGQGPKLLIQFQNNGVVDDSQLPKDRFSAERLKGVDSTLKIQPAKLEDSAVYLCASSPGTRRVVSKETQYFGPGTRLLVL.

A word on this clonotype: A much bigger clone sits one base away, suggesting this may be a read error. The chain has TRBV6-2 or TRBV6-3 and TRBJ2-3, with 8 nucleotides matching TRBD2. Germline V gene data show CDR1 as MNHEY and CDR2 as SVGEGT. The CDR3 sequence is 15 residues long. Trimming removed 8 bases from V and 4 bases from J; junction bases left unmatched: 11. The CDR3 region is CASGPGLGGSDTQYF. In DNA form, the CDR3 reads TGTGCCAGCGGTCCGGGACTAGGAGGGTCAGATACGCAGTATTTT.

The rearrangement uses TRBV12-3 or TRBV12-4 and TRBJ1-1, with 9 bases that match TRBD1. The CDR3 contains 13 residues. V shed 6 bases and J 5 bases; nucleotides not matched to a gene: 4. The CDR3 loop reads CASRGQGRTEAFF. The CDR3 DNA reads TGTGCCAGCAGAGGACAGGGGAGGACTGAAGCTTTCTTT.

This CDR3 reads CASSQDLLDKQYF. The CDR3 nucleotides are TGCGCCAGCAGCCAAGATCTGCTTGATAAGCAGTACTTC. The chain joins TRBV4-1 to TRBJ2-7; D ambiguous. Germline V lookup: CDR1 MGHRA, CDR2 YSYEKL. The CDR3 contains 13 residues. Trimming took 0 bases from V and 8 from J, leaving 11 bases between them.

This clonotype was recorded only once. The chain is built from TRBV29-1 and TRBJ2-2, with unresolved D. CDR3 length: 13 amino acids. Germline V lookup: CDR1 SQVTM, CDR2 ANQGSEA. V lost 7 bases and J 5 bases, leaving 14 bases between the germline ends. The CDR3 here is CSGWASGTGELFF. CDR3 coding DNA: TGCAGCGGGTGGGCCTCCGGTACCGGGGAGCTGTTTTTT.

The chain employs TRBV12-3 or TRBV12-4 and TRBJ2-1; 7 positions agree with TRBD2. This CDR3 region has 15 residues. This chain's CDR3 is CVSSFLGEGRNEQFF. The CDR3, as DNA: TGTGTTAGCAGTTTTCTTGGGGAGGGCCGTAATGAGCAGTTCTTC.

This clonotype was detected a few times. The CDR3 reads CASSPLTGDGYTF. CDR3 nucleotides: TGTGCCAGCAGTCCGCTGACGGGGGATGGCTACACCTTC. This rearrangement joins TRBV6-2 or TRBV6-3 to TRBJ1-2; TRBD1 might be the D (5 bases). Looked up from germline, CDR1 is MNHEY and CDR2 is SVGEGT. The CDR3 is 13 residues long. The V end lost 5 bases, the J end lost 6 bases, and 13 bases lay between the germline ends.

The chain couples TRBV6-1 to TRBJ1-3; no clear D gene. The length of the CDR3 is 14 residues. The germline gives CDR1 MNHNS, CDR2 SASEGT. Trimming cost V 3 bases and J 4 bases, with 10 bases left between them. The CDR3 spells CASSEVGMGNTIYF. CDR3 sequence (DNA): TGTGCCAGCAGTGAGGTTGGAATGGGAAACACCATATATTTT.

The chain recombines TRBV7-9 with TRBJ2-1; 12 nucleotides line up with TRBD2. This CDR3 comprises 14 residues. V shed 9 bases and J 7 bases; nucleotides not matched to a gene: 7. Germline V gene data show CDR1 as SEHNR and CDR2 as FQNEAQ (reference sequence). The CDR3 region is CASELAGGKNEQFF. In DNA, the CDR3 is TGTGCCAGTGAGCTAGCGGGAGGGAAGAATGAGCAGTTCTTC.

This clonotype was counted a few times. The chain couples TRBV20-1 to TRBJ1-2; no clear D. CDR3 length: 12 amino acids. The germline gives CDR1 DFQATT, CDR2 SNEGSKA (reference sequence). Trimming stripped 6 bases from V and 8 bases from J, with 16 bases between. The CDR3 loop reads CSATILSRGYTF. The DNA for the CDR3 is TGCAGTGCCACTATCCTTTCGCGAGGCTACACCTTC.

This sequence joins TRBV6-6 and TRBJ2-3; D not resolved. The length of the CDR3 is 13 residues. Between the trimmed V and J ends, which lost 2 bases and 3 bases, there was a span of 6 bases. From germline, CDR1 is MNHNY and CDR2 SVGAGI (reference sequence). The CDR3 nucleotides read TGTGCCAGCAGTTACCCGGGTACAGATACGCAGTATTTT. It codes for CASSYPGTDTQYF.

This clonotype was observed a handful of times. This clone may be a read error of a much larger clone one base away. The chain links TRBV28 to TRBJ1-1; perhaps TRBD1 as D (5 bases). The CDR3 extends over 14 amino acids. The V gene's germline CDR1 is MDHEN and CDR2 SYDVKM. This CDR3 reads CASSLIRWGTEALF. The CDR3 bases are TGTGCCAGCAGTTTAATTCGGTGGGGCACTGAAGCTCTCTTT.

The chain is built from TRBV4-1 and TRBJ2-7, with a tentative D call TRBD2 (5 bases). This CDR3 comprises 13 residues. CDR1 and CDR2 (germline): MGHRA, YSYEKL. V shed 2 bases and J shed 6 bases, with 11 bases lying between them. CDR3 DNA: TGCGCCAGCAGCCAATATAAAGCGGTCGAGCAGTACTTC. This codes for CASSQYKAVEQYF.

The gene calls are TRBV18 and TRBJ1-1; 10 bases align to TRBD1. Per the germline V gene, CDR1 is KGHSH and CDR2 is LQKENI. The V segment lost 4 bases and the J segment 9 bases; nucleotides outside the gene matches: 8. The CDR3 runs to 14 residues. Here the CDR3 reads CASSRGTGDEQAFF. The CDR3 region has the DNA TGTGCCAGCTCACGCGGGACAGGGGATGAGCAAGCTTTCTTT. The variable domain in full, completed from reference TRBV18 and TRBJ1-1, reads NAGVMQNPRHLVRRRGQEARLRCSPMKGHSHVYWYRQLPEEGLKFMVYLQKENIIDESGMPKERFSAEFPKEGPSILRIQQVVRGDSAAYFCASSRGTGDEQAFFGQGTRLTVV.